Shown below are 12 T cell receptor beta chains from a single sample sequenced in a study of T-cell memory formation after mild COVID-19. TCRdb reprocessed the 5' RACE reads via MiXCR and lists one record per CDR3 protein. The table has about 430,000 distinct CDR3 sequences, approximately 24% seen once. Input material: PBMCs or a T cell subset sorted from them (not recorded which). The receptors derive from an adult woman who had mild COVID-19 (a few samples of this study predate the infection). Cell type and time point are not known.

This clonotype came up a few times. The J gene is TRBJ2-7, the V gene TRBV7-9, with a possible D match to TRBD1 (5 bases). The germline V gene encodes CDR1 SEHNR and CDR2 FQNEAQ (reference sequence). With 0 bases removed from V and 9 bases from J, the gap between germline ends came to 12 bases. The CDR3 has 13 residues. CDR3 coding DNA: TGTGCCAGCAGCTTAGCTGAGAAGGGGCCGCAGTACTTC. Translating it yields CASSLAEKGPQYF.

In this sample, this clonotype turned up a few times. This chain links TRBV5-8 with TRBJ2-7; TRBD1 aligns across 8 bases. CDR1 and CDR2 (germline): SGHTS, YDEGEE. V shed 0 bases and J 12 bases; nucleotides not matched to a gene: 14. CDR3 length: 15 residues. In DNA form, the CDR3 reads TGTGCCAGCAGCTTGGTGGGGACAGGCCTGATCCGAGGGTACTTC. Translated, it gives CASSLVGTGLIRGYF.

The rearrangement links TRBV5-1 to TRBJ2-2; D might be TRBD1 or TRBD2, each matching 5 bases. With 1 base removed from V and 1 base from J, the gap between germline ends came to 11 bases. Germline V gives CDR1 SGHRS, CDR2 YFSETQ. The CDR3 totals 16 residues. CDR3 nucleotide sequence: TGCGCCAGCAGCTTGCTGGGGGAACGGAACACCGGGGAGCTGTTTTTT. This translates into CASSLLGERNTGELFF.

The genes are TRBV12-3 or TRBV12-4 and TRBJ1-1; the D gene is possibly TRBD1 (6 bases). CDR3 size: 15 residues. The V end lost 8 bases, the J end lost 5 bases, and 21 bases lay between the germline ends. The CDR3 region is CASGLGGRVGTEAFF. The CDR3 DNA sequence: TGTGCCAGCGGGCTCGGGGGCAGGGTGGGAACTGAAGCTTTCTTT.

The chain uses TRBV3-1 and TRBJ1-6; D is unresolved. The germline gives CDR1 LGHDT, CDR2 YNNKEL (reference sequence). The CDR3 runs to 13 residues. V shed 1 base and J shed 7 bases, with 5 bases lying between them. The CDR3 is CASSQVHNSPLHF. The CDR3 DNA reads TGTGCCAGCAGCCAAGTACACAATTCACCCCTCCACTTT.

This clonotype was detected a few times. The chain carries TRBV5-1 and TRBJ2-3, with D possibly TRBD2 on 5 matching bases. Trimming cost V 2 bases and J 0 bases, with 13 bases left between them. This CDR3 comprises 16 residues. Looked up from germline, CDR1 is SGHRS and CDR2 is YFSETQ. CDR3 sequence reads: CASSFQAATSTDTQYF. DNA of the CDR3: TGCGCCAGCAGCTTTCAAGCGGCAACTAGCACAGATACGCAGTATTTT. Based on the CDR3 plus reference TRBV5-1 and TRBJ2-3, the full variable domain is KAGVTQTPRYLIKTRGQQVTLSCSPISGHRSVSWYQQTPGQGLQFLFEYFSETQRNKGNFPGRFSGRQFSNSRSEMNVSTLELGDSALYLCASSFQAATSTDTQYFGPGTRLTVL.

V gene TRBV20-1 combines with J gene TRBJ2-3; D is unresolved. The CDR3 runs 13 residues. Germline-derived CDR1 and CDR2 are DFQATT and SNEGSKA (reference sequence). V was shortened by 1 base and J by 2 bases, with 7 bases between the two germline ends. The CDR3 region has the DNA TGCAGTGCTAGAGGAAGGGACACAGATACGCAGTATTTT. Translated: CSARGRDTDTQYF.

The gene calls are TRBV7-2 and TRBJ2-1; 7 positions agree with TRBD2. V dropped 8 bases and J dropped 1; count of bases not matched to a gene: 8. This CDR3 is built from 15 residues. CDR1 SGHTA and CDR2 FQGNSA come from the germline V gene. Here the CDR3 reads CASRGGRGSYNEQFF. In DNA, the CDR3 is TGTGCCAGCCGAGGCGGGCGGGGGTCCTACAATGAGCAGTTCTTC.

This chain links TRBV7-2 with TRBJ2-5, with D possibly TRBD1 on 6 matching bases. The CDR3 loop spans 15 amino acids. Looked up from germline, CDR1 is SGHTA and CDR2 is FQGNSA. V lost 1 base to trimming and J lost 2 bases, with 11 bases between them. The CDR3 DNA sequence: TGTGCCAGCAGCTTAGTAGGACAGCAACAAGAGACCCAGTACTTC. Its protein is CASSLVGQQQETQYF.

This clonotype was recorded at least ten times. Written as DNA, the CDR3 is TGTGCCAGCAGGGACGGTGGTACGCAGTATTTT. Residues: CASRDGGTQYF. The chain employs TRBV6-5 and TRBJ2-3; no clear D gene. CDR1 and CDR2 from the germline V gene are MNHEY and SVGAGI. Trimming took off 6 bases at V and 8 bases at J, with 9 bases between the two ends. This CDR3 has 11 amino acids.

This chain joins TRBV11-2 and TRBJ1-2; D is possibly TRBD1 (5 bases). CDR3 size: 15 residues. Germline V gene data show CDR1 as SGHAT and CDR2 as FQNNGV. Between the trimmed V and J ends, which lost 6 bases and 1 base, there was a span of 15 bases. The CDR3 spells CASRRPGNFNYGYTF. Here the CDR3 DNA reads TGTGCCAGCAGACGGCCAGGGAACTTTAACTATGGCTACACCTTC.

The rearrangement joins TRBV7-6 to TRBJ2-7; 8 bases map to TRBD1. There are 16 residues in the CDR3. V gave up 0 bases and J gave up 6 bases; unmatched junction bases: 10. CDR1 SGHVS and CDR2 FNYEAQ come from the germline V gene. Here the CDR3 reads CASSLAAGTGPVEQYF. The CDR3, as DNA: TGTGCCAGCAGCTTAGCTGCCGGGACAGGACCTGTCGAGCAGTACTTC.